This T cell receptor (beta chain) was sequenced in a study of CD8 T cells in ankylosing spondylitis. General study points: Prior work had noted some motif variants in reactive arthritis blood and synovial fluid. The study looked at matched synovial fluid samples from ankylosing spondylitis patients. Disease-linked clones were reported to be significantly enriched there. Ankylosing spondylitis blood appeared to carry a characteristic TCR beta motif of under ten highly homologous variants.

This clonotype is a singleton in its sample. Its antigen is as yet unknown. The authors made TCR beta libraries by quantitative 5'-RACE with molecular barcodes. TCRdb reanalysed the 5' RACE reads using MiXCR and keeps one entry per CDR3 protein. The sample contains just over 300,000 distinct CDR3 sequences, about 20% of which appear only once. Germline assignment: CDR1 SNHLY and CDR2 FYNNEI. Trimming removed 8 bases at V and 5 bases at J, with 18 bases between. The CDR3 spans 14 residues. The V call is TRBV2, the J call TRBJ2-5; possibly TRBD1 or TRBD2 for D (5 bases each). The sequencing sample was made of blood, either unsorted or a sorted T cell fraction (not recorded which). This receptor was taken from a female donor with ankylosing spondylitis or in good health (not recorded which). The CDR3 DNA sequence: TGTGCCAGCCGGGACCCCGGAGTAGGGGAGACCCAGTACTTC. Encoded protein: CASRDPGVGETQYF.